The present T cell receptor beta chain was sequenced within a study of T cell responses to AZD1222 COVID-19 vaccine. Study-level results: The donors showed a predominance of white British ancestry and of females, with possible underestimation of clonal diversity. Within unmutated variant regions lay the reported targets of nearly half of spike-specific TCRs.

TCRdb's table, derived via immunoSEQ multiplex PCR, lists solely in-frame clones and lacks some. Of about 140,000 clones listed, about 90% are singletons. As concerns this clone: The antigen is not known.

Second-dose intervals near 4 or 12 weeks were combined. Germline CDR1 and CDR2: SGHVS and FNYEAQ. This CDR3 is built from 15 residues. V was pared by 6 bases and J by 0 bases, with 13 bases between. The sample was peripheral blood, taken 28 days after the second AZD1222 dose. The sequence was obtained from an adult who received the AZD1222 COVID-19 vaccine. The chain employs TRBV7-6 and TRBJ2-3; tentatively, D is TRBD1 (6 bases). For the CDR3, the DNA is TGTGCCAGCAGTTTGAGGACAGCTAGCACAGATACGCAGTATTTT. Translated: CASSLRTASTDTQYF. Full variable domain (outside the CDR3, taken from reference TRBV7-6 and TRBJ2-3): GAGVSQSPRYKVTKRGQDVALRCDPISGHVSLYWYRQALGQGPEFLTYFNYEAQQDKSGLPNDRFSAERPEGSISTLTIQRTEQRDSAMYRCASSLRTASTDTQYFGPGTRLTVL.